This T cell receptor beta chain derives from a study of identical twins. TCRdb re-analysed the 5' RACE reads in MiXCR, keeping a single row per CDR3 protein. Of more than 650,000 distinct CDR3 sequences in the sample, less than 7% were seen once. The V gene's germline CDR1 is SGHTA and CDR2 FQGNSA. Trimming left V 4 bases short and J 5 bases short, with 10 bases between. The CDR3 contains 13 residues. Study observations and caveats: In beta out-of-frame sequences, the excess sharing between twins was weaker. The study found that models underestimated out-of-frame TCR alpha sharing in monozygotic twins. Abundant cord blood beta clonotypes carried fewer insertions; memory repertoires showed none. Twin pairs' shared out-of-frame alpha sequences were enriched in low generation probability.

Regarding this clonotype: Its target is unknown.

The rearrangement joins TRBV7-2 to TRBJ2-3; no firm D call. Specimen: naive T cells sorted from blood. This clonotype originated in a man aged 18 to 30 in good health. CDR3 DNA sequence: TGTGCCAGCAGCTACACGACCAGAGATACGCAGTATTTT. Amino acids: CASSYTTRDTQYF.